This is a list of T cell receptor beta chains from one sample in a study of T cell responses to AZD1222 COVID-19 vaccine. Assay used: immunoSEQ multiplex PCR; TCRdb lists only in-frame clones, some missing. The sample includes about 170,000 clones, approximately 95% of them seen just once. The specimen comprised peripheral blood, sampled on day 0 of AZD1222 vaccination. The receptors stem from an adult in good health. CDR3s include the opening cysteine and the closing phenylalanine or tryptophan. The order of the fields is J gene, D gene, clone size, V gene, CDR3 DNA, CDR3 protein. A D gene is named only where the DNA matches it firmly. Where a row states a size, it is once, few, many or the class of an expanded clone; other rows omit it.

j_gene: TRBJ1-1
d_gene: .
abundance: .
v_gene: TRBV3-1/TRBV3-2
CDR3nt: TGTGCCAGCAGCCAACATAACACGAACACTGAAGCTTTCTTT
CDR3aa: CASSQHNTNTEAFF

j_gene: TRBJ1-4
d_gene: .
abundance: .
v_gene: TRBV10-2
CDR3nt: TGCGCCAGCAGAATCTCCGGGGGAAATGAAAAACTGTTTTTT
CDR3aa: CASRISGGNEKLFF

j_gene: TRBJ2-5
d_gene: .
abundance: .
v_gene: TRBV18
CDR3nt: TGTGCCAGCTCACCAAGGCAGGACCGGGAGACCCAGTACTTC
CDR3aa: CASSPRQDRETQYF

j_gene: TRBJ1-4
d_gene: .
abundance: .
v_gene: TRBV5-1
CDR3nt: TGCGCCAGCAGCTTGGGAACAGGTGAAAAACTGTTTTTT
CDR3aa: CASSLGTGEKLFF

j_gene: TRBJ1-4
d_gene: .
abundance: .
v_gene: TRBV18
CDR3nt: TGTGCCAGCTCACCAAGGTGGCAGAATGTCCAGACTAATGAAAAACTGTTTTTT
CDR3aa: CASSPRWQNVQTNEKLFF

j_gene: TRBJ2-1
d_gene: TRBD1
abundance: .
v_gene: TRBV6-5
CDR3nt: TGTGCCAGCACGGGACAGGGTTACGGTGAGCAGTTCTTC
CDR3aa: CASTGQGYGEQFF

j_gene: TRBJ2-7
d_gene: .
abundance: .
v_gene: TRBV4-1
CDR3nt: TGCGCCAGCAGCCAATGGGAGTCCTCCTACGAGCAGTACTTC
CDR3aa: CASSQWESSYEQYF

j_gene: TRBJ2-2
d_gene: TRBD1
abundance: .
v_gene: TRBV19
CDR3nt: TGTGCCAGTAGCGGACAGGGGAACACCGGGGAGCTGTTTTTT
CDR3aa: CASSGQGNTGELFF

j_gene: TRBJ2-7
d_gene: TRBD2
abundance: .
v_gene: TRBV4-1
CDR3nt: TGCGCCAGCAGCCAAATGGGCGGGGGGGACGACGAGCAGTACTTC
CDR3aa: CASSQMGGGDDEQYF

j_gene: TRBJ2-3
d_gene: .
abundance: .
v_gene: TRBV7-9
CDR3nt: TGTGCCAGCAGCTCAGCGGGCGGTAGCACAGATACGCAGTATTTT
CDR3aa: CASSSAGGSTDTQYF

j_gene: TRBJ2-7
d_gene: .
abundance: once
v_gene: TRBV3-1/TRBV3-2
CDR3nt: TGTGCCAGCAGCCCCGGACGACACGAGCAGTACTTC
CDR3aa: CASSPGRHEQYF

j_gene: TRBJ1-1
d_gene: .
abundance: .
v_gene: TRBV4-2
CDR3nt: TGTGCCAGCAGCCAAGATCAAGGGCAACTGAACACTGAAGCTTTCTTT
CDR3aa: CASSQDQGQLNTEAFF

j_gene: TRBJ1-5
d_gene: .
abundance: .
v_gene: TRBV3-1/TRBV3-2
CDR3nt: TGTGCCAGCAGCCAAGGGCGGGATCAGCCCCAGCATTTT
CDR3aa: CASSQGRDQPQHF

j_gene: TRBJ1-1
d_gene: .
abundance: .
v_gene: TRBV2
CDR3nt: TGTGCCAGCAGTGAAGCTTTTGTTTTGTCAGGGGAAGCTTTCTTT
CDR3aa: CASSEAFVLSGEAFF

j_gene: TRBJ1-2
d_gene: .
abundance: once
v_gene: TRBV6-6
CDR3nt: TGTGCCAGCTCCCTAGAGGGGCGAAACTATGGCTACACCTTC
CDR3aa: CASSLEGRNYGYTF

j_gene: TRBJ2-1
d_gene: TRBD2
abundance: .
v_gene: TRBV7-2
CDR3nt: TGTGCCAGCAGCTTGTTCCTAGCGGGAGGGGGGACCTACAATGAGCAGTTCTTC
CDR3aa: CASSLFLAGGGTYNEQFF

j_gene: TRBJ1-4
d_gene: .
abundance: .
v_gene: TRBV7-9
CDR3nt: TGTGCCAGCAGCTGGGGAGGGGTGGATGAAAAACTGTTTTTT
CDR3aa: CASSWGGVDEKLFF